This T cell receptor beta chain appears in the sequencing data of a study of shared clonotypes between healthy human individuals. The assay used deep level. Assay used: immunoSEQ multiplex PCR; TCRdb lists only in-frame clones, some missing. Among some 360,000 clones listed, 73% were seen once. The CDR3 is 14 amino acids. Trimming took off 2 bases at V and 6 bases at J, with 14 bases between the two ends. The germline V gene encodes CDR1 MDHEN and CDR2 SYDVKM. Study observations and caveats: Larger richness was generally estimated for naive than memory subsets.

All of the donors resided in Nashville, Tennessee, and each was a Caucasian adult. The authors divided CD4+ cells into CD45RA+ naive and CD45RA-negative memory subsets. This clone appeared a single time. Its target is unknown. The sequence derives from a man younger than 45 in good health. The V gene is TRBV28, the J gene TRBJ2-7; possibly TRBD2 for D (6 bases). Sequencing input: memory CD4+ T cells sorted from blood. Subset: CD45RA-negative fraction. The CDR3 reads CASSLVGGIFEQYF. In DNA, the CDR3 is TGTGCCAGCAGTTTAGTGGGAGGAATTTTCGAGCAGTACTTC.